Listed here are 31 T cell receptor beta chains from one sample, sequenced in a study of molecular identifiers for immune sequencing clone quantification. In TCRdb, the PCR reads were re-called with MiXCR into one record per CDR3 protein. The table includes roughly 90,000 distinct CDR3 sequences, around 20% detected once. The sequencing sample was made of naive CD8+ T cells from blood, with Jurkat cell RNA spiked in. The subset was: FACS-sorted CD8+CD4-CCR7+CD45RA+ naive T cells. These receptors all stem from a human donor in good health. Some libraries in this study had Jurkat cell RNA spiked in.

To note about this clonotype: The final CDR3 position lacks the conserved phenylalanine or tryptophan, pointing to a likely read error. In DNA form, the CDR3 reads TGTACCAGCAGTTTGAGAACTAGCCTTTACAATGAGCAGTTCTCC. Protein sequence: CTSSLRTSLYNEQFS. The chain uses TRBV28 and TRBJ2-1, with a tentative D call TRBD2 (6 bases). This CDR3 comprises 15 residues. Germline assignment: CDR1 MDHEN and CDR2 SYDVKM.

This clonotype has ten or more counts. This chain joins TRBV27 and TRBJ2-3, with 13 bases matching TRBD2. The CDR3 totals 17 residues. Germline CDR1 reads MNHEY; CDR2 reads SMNVEV (reference sequence). V dropped 3 bases and J dropped 1; count of bases not matched to a gene: 4. CDR3 in amino acids: CASSFSGLAGGTDTQYF. The DNA for the CDR3 is TGTGCCAGCAGTTTCTCTGGACTAGCGGGAGGCACAGATACGCAGTATTTT.

This clonotype was counted a single time. This sequence may be a read error, since a much larger clone differs from it by one base. This rearrangement joins TRBV30 to TRBJ2-7; D unclear. Per germline, CDR1 GTSNPN and CDR2 SVGIG (reference sequence). This CDR3 contains 10 residues. The CDR3 loop reads CAWGIYEQCF. CDR3 DNA sequence: TGTGCCTGGGGCATTTACGAGCAGTGCTTC.

This clonotype was seen many times. The chain combines TRBV5-5 with TRBJ2-5, with a possible D match to TRBD1 (5 bases). This CDR3 spans 14 amino acids. Looked up from germline, CDR1 is SGHKS and CDR2 is YYEKEE (reference sequence). The V end lost 0 bases, the J end lost 1 base, and 7 bases lay between the germline ends. In nucleotides, the CDR3 is TGTGCCAGCAGCTTGGGACAGAGCCAAGAGACCCAGTACTTC. Its translation is CASSLGQSQETQYF.

This clonotype was observed at least ten times. The chain combines TRBV19 with TRBJ1-1, with D unresolved. Trimming shortened V by 7 bases and J by 7 bases, and 10 bases separated the two germline ends. The CDR3 has 11 amino acids. Germline assignment: CDR1 LNHDA and CDR2 SQIVND (reference sequence). The chain's CDR3 is CASTPGSEAFF. Here the CDR3 DNA reads TGTGCCAGTACCCCAGGTAGTGAAGCTTTCTTT.

This clonotype was seen many times. The chain uses TRBV28 and TRBJ2-5; TRBD2 aligns across 14 bases. Germline V CDR1 and CDR2: MDHEN, SYDVKM. The CDR3 sequence is 15 residues long. V lost 7 bases to trimming and J lost 5 bases; unmatched junction nucleotides: 6. The CDR3, as DNA: TGTGCCAGCACCGGGGGACTAGCGGGAGTGGAGACCCAGTACTTC. Protein: CASTGGLAGVETQYF. Full variable domain (missing parts from reference TRBV28 and TRBJ2-5): DVKVTQSSRYLVKRTGEKVFLECVQDMDHENMFWYRQDPGLGLRLIYFSYDVKMKEKGDIPEGYSVSREKKERFSLILESASTNQTSMYLCASTGGLAGVETQYFGPGTRLLVL.

This clonotype was observed many times. The CDR3 region is CASSVGPGSNTGELFF. Written as DNA, the CDR3 is TGTGCCAGCAGCGTAGGACCAGGCTCGAACACCGGGGAGCTGTTTTTT. This sequence joins TRBV9 and TRBJ2-2; D is unclear. With 0 bases removed from V and 0 bases from J, the gap between germline ends came to 9 bases. Germline V gene sequence: CDR1 SGDLS, CDR2 YYNGEE. The CDR3 covers 16 residues.

A word on this clonotype: A much larger clone lies a single base off, so this may be a read error. The CDR3 is CASSPDVGEKPFF. Written as DNA, the CDR3 is TGCGCCAGCAGCCCGGACGTCGGGGAAAAACCGTTTTTT. The chain is built from TRBV5-1 and TRBJ1-4, with no clear D. CDR3 length equals 13 residues. Germline V gene sequence: CDR1 SGHRS, CDR2 YFSETQ.

For this clonotype: A clone one base away is much larger, so this may be a read error. This rearrangement joins TRBV5-6 to TRBJ2-1; unclear D gene. CDR3 length: 14 residues. The V gene's germline CDR1 is SGHDT and CDR2 YYEEEE. V lost 1 base, J lost 4 bases, and 9 bases lay in between. CDR3 in DNA: TGTGCCAGCAGCTTGCCAGACGCTTACAATGAGCAGTTCTTC. Translation gives CASSLPDAYNEQFF.

This clonotype was observed many times. The chain is built from TRBV18 and TRBJ2-2; 7 bases are a match to TRBD1. Per the germline V gene, CDR1 is KGHSH and CDR2 is LQKENI. V shed 0 bases and J 2 bases; nucleotides not matched to a gene: 6. The CDR3 totals 17 residues. CDR3 residues: CASSPPSGDRNTGELFF. CDR3 nucleotides: TGTGCCAGCTCACCACCGTCCGGGGACAGAAACACCGGGGAGCTGTTTTTT.

With regard to this clonotype: With a much larger clone just one base away, this may be a read error. This sequence joins TRBV27 and TRBJ1-3; the D is unclear. With 6 bases removed from V and 0 bases from J, the gap between germline ends came to 15 bases. This CDR3 has 16 residues. Germline CDR1 and CDR2: MNHEY and SMNVEV (reference sequence). The CDR3 loop is CASRPVRPRSGNTIYF. CDR3 DNA: TGTGCCAGCAGACCCGTAAGGCCCCGCTCTGGAAACACCATATATTTT.

This clonotype was counted many times. The rearrangement uses TRBV11-2 and TRBJ2-2; TRBD2 matches at 7 bases. Unmatched junction bases numbered 5, after V lost 1 base and J lost 0 bases. Germline CDR1 reads SGHAT; CDR2 reads FQNNGV. The CDR3 length is 17 residues. The CDR3 region is CASSLVGRLPNTGELFF. In DNA form, the CDR3 reads TGTGCCAGCAGCTTAGTCGGGAGGCTACCGAACACCGGGGAGCTGTTTTTT.

V usage is TRBV20-1 and J usage is TRBJ2-1; D call uncertain. CDR1 and CDR2 (germline): DFQATT, SNEGSKA (reference sequence). This CDR3 is 13 amino acids long. Trimming left V 5 bases short and J 0 bases short, with 8 bases between. The CDR3 here is CSAFISSYNEQFF. CDR3 bases: TGCAGTGCTTTTATTAGCTCCTACAATGAGCAGTTCTTC.

This clonotype was found many times. For the CDR3, the DNA is TGCAGTGCTAGCCGGGACCCTCAAGAGACCCAGTACTTC. Protein: CSASRDPQETQYF. The chain joins TRBV20-1 to TRBJ2-5; D could derive from TRBD1 or TRBD2 (5 bases each). From germline, CDR1 is DFQATT and CDR2 SNEGSKA (reference sequence). The ends were cut back, 3 bases at V and 2 bases at J, with 10 bases in the middle. The CDR3 runs 13 residues.

This clonotype occurred many times. The chain uses TRBV6-2 or TRBV6-3 and TRBJ1-2, with D possibly being TRBD1 (6 bases). CDR3 size: 17 residues. Germline V lookup: CDR1 MNHEY, CDR2 SVGEGT. Trimming removed 0 bases at V and 2 bases at J, with 16 bases between. CDR3 sequence reads: CASSYSLTGTKNYGYTF. In DNA, the CDR3 is TGTGCCAGCAGTTACTCTCTAACCGGGACAAAGAACTATGGCTACACCTTC.

This clonotype was detected many times. In this CDR3 the conserved last residue, phenylalanine or tryptophan, is missing, so a read error is likely. The V and J genes are TRBV28 and TRBJ1-2; 7 positions agree with TRBD1. Germline CDR1 is MDHEN and CDR2 is SYDVKM. After removal of 6 bases from V and 7 bases from J, the junction contained 20 bases not matched to a gene. The CDR3 is made up of 17 amino acids. The CDR3 sequence: CASSFETGTADELGYTI. In nucleotides, the CDR3 is TGTGCCAGCAGCTTCGAGACCGGGACAGCGGACGAACTTGGCTACACCATC.

This clonotype was observed at least ten times. This CDR3 is CASSSGLAPYEQYF. CDR3 nucleotide sequence: TGTGCCAGCAGTTCCGGACTAGCTCCCTACGAGCAGTACTTC. V usage is TRBV28 and J usage is TRBJ2-7, with 8 bases fitting TRBD2. With 4 bases clipped from V and 2 bases from J, the junction kept 4 bases outside the gene matches. This CDR3 has 14 residues. CDR1 MDHEN and CDR2 SYDVKM come from the germline V gene.

Notes on this clonotype: A much larger clone sits a single nucleotide away, making a read error possible. CDR3 loop: CAGSLRQGWYEQYF. The CDR3 coding sequence is TGTGCCGGCAGTTTAAGACAGGGGTGGTACGAGCAGTACTTC. The chain uses TRBV28 and TRBJ2-7; 8 bases fit TRBD1. Per germline, CDR1 MDHEN and CDR2 SYDVKM. The CDR3 is 14 amino acids.

This clonotype was seen repeatedly, ten times or more. V is TRBV9 and J is TRBJ1-6, with 8 bases aligning to TRBD1. The V gene's germline CDR1 is SGDLS and CDR2 YYNGEE. Trimming at V came to 3 bases and at J to 8 bases, leaving 10 bases not matched to a gene. The CDR3 extends over 16 amino acids. The CDR3 is CASSADGQGRDSPLHF. The CDR3 DNA reads TGTGCCAGCAGCGCAGATGGACAGGGTAGGGATTCACCCCTCCACTTT.

In this sample, this clonotype turned up many times. CDR3 nucleotide sequence: TGCGCCAGCAGTCAGGTGGCAATCATAGCAAATCAGCCCCAGCATTTT. The encoded protein is CASSQVAIIANQPQHF. The rearrangement uses TRBV23-1 and TRBJ1-5; D gene uncertain. TRBV23-1 is an ORF, and what it does is uncertain. This CDR3 is 16 amino acids long. Deletions cut 3 bases from V and 4 bases from J, with 16 bases between.

This clonotype was detected many times. The chain recombines TRBV10-2 with TRBJ2-7; D is possibly TRBD1 (5 bases). Germline CDR1 WSHSY, CDR2 SAAADI. V dropped 9 bases and J dropped 2 bases, with 14 bases sitting between them. CDR3 length: 13 amino acids. The CDR3 sequence is CASAQGLTYEQYF. The CDR3 DNA sequence: TGCGCCAGTGCCCAGGGTCTTACCTACGAGCAGTACTTC.

Worth noting for this clonotype: One base away lies a much larger clone, so this may be a sequencing read error. V is TRBV5-3 and J is TRBJ1-2; D unresolved. TRBV5-3 is flagged as an ORF with uncertain function. The germline V and J ends were trimmed by 8 bases and 1 base, with 12 bases remaining between them. The length of the CDR3 is 13 residues. The chain's CDR3 is CASRFGSNYGYTF. CDR3 sequence (DNA): TGTGCCAGCAGGTTTGGCAGTAACTATGGCTACACCTTC.

On this clonotype: Being one base from a much bigger clone, this may be a read error. The genes are TRBV4-1 and TRBJ1-3; D is unresolved. The length of the CDR3 is 15 residues. Germline-derived CDR1 and CDR2 are MGHRA and YSYEKL. V lost 3 bases, J lost 1 base, and 10 bases lay in between. As DNA, the CDR3 is TGCGCCAGCAGCCAGGATTCCGAGTCTGGAAACACCATATATTTT. It encodes CASSQDSESGNTIYF.

Ten or more counts support this clonotype. V and J are TRBV24-1 and TRBJ2-2; 8 bases align to TRBD1. This CDR3 comprises 16 residues. Germline lookup yields CDR1 KGHDR and CDR2 SFDVKD. Unmatched junction bases numbered 9, after V lost 4 bases and J lost 6 bases. The CDR3 is CATSEGTGSYAGELFF. The DNA for the CDR3 is TGTGCCACCAGTGAGGGGACAGGTAGTTACGCCGGGGAGCTGTTTTTT.

This clonotype was seen ten or more times. The gene calls are TRBV7-9 and TRBJ2-5; the D is unclear. Trimming cost V 1 base and J 1 base, with 7 bases left between them. CDR3 length: 14 residues. Per germline, CDR1 SEHNR and CDR2 FQNEAQ (reference sequence). The CDR3 DNA sequence: TGTGCCAGCAGCTTAGACTGGTCCCAAGAGACCCAGTACTTC. Translating it yields CASSLDWSQETQYF. The variable domain in full, completed from reference TRBV7-9 and TRBJ2-5, reads DTGVSQNPRHKITKRGQNVTFRCDPISEHNRLYWYRQTLGQGPEFLTYFQNEAQLEKSRLLSDRFSAERPKGSFSTLEIQRTEQGDSAMYLCASSLDWSQETQYFGPGTRLLVL.

This clonotype has at least ten counts. The V gene is TRBV6-5, the J gene TRBJ1-1, with D possibly matching TRBD1 (5 bases). From germline, CDR1 is MNHEY and CDR2 SVGAGI. With 5 bases removed from V and 4 bases from J, the gap between germline ends came to 14 bases. The CDR3 spans 14 residues. This chain's CDR3 is CASSPLGGGTEAFF. The CDR3 DNA reads as TGTGCCAGCAGTCCCCTCGGGGGGGGCACTGAAGCTTTCTTT.

Comments on this clonotype: This CDR3 is missing its conserved last phenylalanine or tryptophan, likely due to a read error. The V call is TRBV27, the J call TRBJ1-5; a possible D gene is TRBD1 (5 bases). The CDR3 is made up of 15 amino acids. CDR1 is MNHEY, CDR2 SMNVEV, per germline (reference sequence). Trimming cost V 0 bases and J 1 base, with 7 bases left between them. The CDR3 is CASSLSTGSNQPQHL. CDR3 coding DNA: TGTGCCAGCAGTTTATCTACAGGAAGCAATCAGCCCCAGCATCTT.

Many counts were recorded for this clonotype. This chain joins TRBV11-2 and TRBJ2-1; no definite D call. CDR1 is SGHAT, CDR2 FQNNGV, per germline. The CDR3 totals 14 residues. V lost 3 bases and J lost 0, with 6 bases in between. Written as DNA, the CDR3 is TGTGCCAGCAGCTTGGGCTACTCCTACAATGAGCAGTTCTTC. Translated, it gives CASSLGYSYNEQFF.

As concerns this clonotype: A junction end diverges from the germline sequence, so it may reflect a read error. The chain carries TRBV19 and TRBJ1-6; D gene unclear. Germline lookup yields CDR1 LNHDA and CDR2 SQIVND (reference sequence). CDR3 size: 12 residues. The CDR3 reads CASSIGRSPLYF. The CDR3, as DNA: TGTGCCAGTAGTATCGGTCGTTCACCCCTCTACTTT.

This chain joins TRBV9 and TRBJ1-1; maybe TRBD1 (6 bases). This CDR3 is 16 amino acids long. The ends were cut back, 3 bases at V and 1 base at J, with 16 bases in the middle. Germline V lookup: CDR1 SGDLS, CDR2 YYNGEE. The CDR3 DNA reads TGTGCCAGCAGCGCGGGGGGGGCAGGGGAGAACACTGAAGCTTTCTTT. Protein: CASSAGGAGENTEAFF.

This clonotype was observed many times. The V gene is TRBV20-1, the J gene TRBJ2-7; TRBD2 matches at 8 bases. The V and J ends lost 4 bases and 4 bases, in that order; junction bases with no gene match: 6. The germline gives CDR1 DFQATT, CDR2 SNEGSKA (reference sequence). The CDR3 runs 13 residues. The CDR3 DNA reads as TGCAGTGCTAAAAGCGGGAGAGGGTACGAGCAGTACTTC. The encoded protein is CSAKSGRGYEQYF.